This T cell receptor (beta chain) comes out of a study of molecular identifiers for immune sequencing clone quantification. CDR1 is DFQATT and CDR2 is SNEGSKA in the germline V gene (reference sequence). There are 22 residues in the CDR3. Library preparation followed earlier protocols using designated TCR primers. One entry per CDR3 protein results from TCRdb running MiXCR on the PCR reads. The sample records 100,000 or so distinct CDR3 sequences, 36% being singletons. About this clonotype: One end of the junction varies from germline; a read error may be responsible.

Sample: naive CD8+ T cells from blood, with Jurkat cell RNA spiked in. Subset in this sample: FACS-sorted CD8+CD4-CCR7+CD45RA+ naive T cells. This chain joins TRBV20-1 and TRBJ2-1; a weak D match, TRBD2 (5 bases). The TCR comes from a human donor in good health. Some libraries in this study had Jurkat cell RNA spiked in. DNA of the CDR3: TGCTGTGCTAGAGATCGAGGGATTGACCCCGGCGTTAGCCAGAGCTCCTACAATGAGCAGTTCTTC. Translated, it gives CCARDRGIDPGVSQSSYNEQFF.